This is a list of T cell receptor beta chains from one sample in a study of blood T cells in healthy people across ages. TCRdb recomputed calls from the 5' RACE reads with MiXCR, one row per CDR3 protein. The data hold 800,000 to 950,000 distinct CDR3 sequences, with approximately 32% observed a single time. These data also formed part of another study, on T cells of mothers and their children.

Sequencing was done on a sample of blood. These receptors came from a woman in her thirties or forties in good health. Both conserved end residues are part of each CDR3. Fields, in order: D gene, V gene, J gene, clone size, CDR3 protein, CDR3 DNA. A D gene is named only where the DNA matches it firmly. Only part of the rows carry a size: once, few, many, or a class if the clone is expanded.

NA,TRBV4-2,TRBJ2-5,NA,CASSQVTAKETQYF,TGTGCCAGCAGCCAAGTAACAGCTAAAGAGACCCAGTACTTC
NA,TRBV2,TRBJ1-4,few,CASREPLEEKLFF,TGTGCCAGCCGCGAGCCCCTGGAGGAAAAACTGTTTTTT
TRBD1,TRBV20-1,TRBJ2-7,many,CSARTNRGVYEQYF,TGCAGTGCTAGAACCAACAGGGGTGTATACGAGCAGTACTTC
TRBD1,TRBV10-3,TRBJ2-7,many,CAISPEEPGTGSEQYF,TGTGCCATCAGTCCAGAGGAGCCCGGGACAGGGAGCGAGCAGTACTTC
TRBD2,TRBV28,TRBJ2-3,few,CASTLSGGGATDTQYF,TGTGCCAGCACCCTTTCGGGCGGGGGGGCAACAGATACGCAGTATTTT
NA,TRBV5-1,TRBJ2-5,many,CASSLTQGLQETQYF,TGCGCCAGCAGCCTTACACAGGGCCTCCAAGAGACCCAGTACTTC
TRBD2,TRBV28,TRBJ2-7,few,CASSLRHGTSIYEQYF,TGTGCCAGCAGTTTACGTCATGGGACTAGCATTTACGAGCAGTACTTC
NA,TRBV20-1,TRBJ2-1,NA,CSARFLNEQFF,TGCAGTGCTAGATTTCTCAATGAGCAGTTCTTC
NA,TRBV20-1,TRBJ2-3,NA,CSASLASGTDTQYF,TGCAGTGCTAGTCTAGCTTCGGGCACAGATACGCAGTATTTT
TRBD2,TRBV20-1,TRBJ2-7,NA,CSARLIAGGISSYEQYF,TGCAGTGCTAGGCTAATAGCGGGGGGTATTAGCTCCTACGAGCAGTACTTC
NA,TRBV11-2,TRBJ2-7,few,CASSLGDNTYEQYF,TGTGCCAGCAGTTTGGGGGACAATACCTACGAGCAGTACTTC
TRBD1,TRBV24-1,TRBJ2-1,few,CATSVGTGPSEQFF,TGTGCCACCAGTGTAGGGACAGGGCCTTCGGAGCAGTTCTTC
NA,TRBV5-1,TRBJ2-3,NA,CASSPGDATDTQYF,TGCGCCAGCAGCCCGGGGGACGCCACAGATACGCAGTATTTT
NA,TRBV4-3,TRBJ1-6,few,CASSQDMGVGSPLHF,TGCGCCAGCAGCCAAGATATGGGGGTGGGCTCACCCCTCCACTTT
NA,TRBV20-1,TRBJ1-2,NA,CSARRGAGGYTF,TGCAGTGCTAGAAGGGGGGCAGGTGGCTACACCTTC
NA,TRBV6-5,TRBJ2-7,NA,CASSYSGAGGSSYEQYF,TGTGCCAGCAGTTACTCCGGTGCAGGGGGGAGCTCCTACGAGCAGTACTTC
TRBD1,TRBV29-1,TRBJ1-2,many,CSVDLGQATVYGYTF,TGCAGCGTTGATCTTGGACAGGCGACGGTCTATGGCTACACCTTC
NA,TRBV20-1,TRBJ1-2,NA,CSARGKPRGSYGYTF,TGCAGTGCTAGAGGCAAACCCAGGGGAAGCTATGGCTACACCTTC
TRBD1,TRBV2,TRBJ1-4,NA,CASSRDRGREKLFF,TGTGCCAGCAGTAGGGACAGGGGCCGGGAAAAACTGTTTTTT
NA,TRBV7-6,TRBJ1-1,NA,CASSVNRDTEVFF,TGTGCCAGCAGCGTTAACCGGGACACTGAAGTTTTCTTT
NA,TRBV5-1,TRBJ1-2,NA,CASSLGGGTYYGYTF,TGCGCCAGCAGCTTGGGAGGCGGGACATACTATGGCTACACCTTC
NA,TRBV9,TRBJ2-3,many,CASSLRAGAVDTQYF,TGTGCCAGCAGCCTCAGAGCTGGGGCTGTAGATACGCAGTATTTT
TRBD1,TRBV5-4,TRBJ2-1,NA,CASSLAGTGGLNEQFF,TGTGCCAGTAGCTTGGCGGGAACAGGGGGTTTGAATGAGCAGTTCTTC
NA,TRBV18,TRBJ1-4,many,CASSRDDEKLFF,TGTGCCAGCTCACGGGATGATGAAAAACTGTTTTTT
TRBD2,TRBV20-1,TRBJ2-1,many,CSAVPGLPYNEQFF,TGCAGTGCTGTCCCGGGACTACCCTACAATGAGCAGTTCTTC
NA,TRBV2,TRBJ2-7,many,CASTRQGPPSEQYF,TGTGCCAGCACCCGTCAAGGGCCCCCTAGCGAGCAGTACTTC
TRBD1,TRBV18,TRBJ1-6,NA,CASSPQGQGAGSPLHF,TGTGCCAGCTCACCACAAGGACAGGGGGCCGGTTCACCCCTCCACTTT
NA,TRBV20-1,TRBJ1-5,once,CSAGEENSNQPQHF,TGCAGTGCTGGGGAGGAGAATAGCAATCAGCCCCAGCATTTT
NA,TRBV5-1,TRBJ1-1,few,CASSLVGFGTEAFF,TGCGCCAGCAGCTTGGTAGGTTTCGGCACTGAAGCTTTCTTT